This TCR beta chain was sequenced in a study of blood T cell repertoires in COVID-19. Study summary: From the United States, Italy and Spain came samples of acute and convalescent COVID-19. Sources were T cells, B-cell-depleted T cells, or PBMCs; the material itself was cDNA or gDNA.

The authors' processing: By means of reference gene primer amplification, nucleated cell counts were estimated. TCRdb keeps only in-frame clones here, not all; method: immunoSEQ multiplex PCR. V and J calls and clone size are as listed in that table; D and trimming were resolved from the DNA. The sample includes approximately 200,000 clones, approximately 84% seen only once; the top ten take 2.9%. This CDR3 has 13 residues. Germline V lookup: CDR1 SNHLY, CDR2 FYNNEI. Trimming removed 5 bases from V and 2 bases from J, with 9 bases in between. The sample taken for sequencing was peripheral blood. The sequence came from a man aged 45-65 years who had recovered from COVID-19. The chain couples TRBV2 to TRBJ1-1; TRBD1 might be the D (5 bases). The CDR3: CASSIDSNTEAFF. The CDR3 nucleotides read TGTGCCAGCAGTATCGACAGTAACACTGAAGCTTTCTTT.